The clone carrying this T cell receptor (beta chain) has just a few counts. A read error may explain this, as a much larger clone is one base away. RNA was extracted from whole blood without cell sorting, alongside germline DNA. The entry originates in a study of tumor-infiltrating lymphocytes in primary liver carcinoma. The wider study: Primary liver carcinomas in the patients were surgically resected.

CDR3 length: 13 residues. Germline V lookup: CDR1 SQVTM, CDR2 ANQGSEA. Production of TCR beta cDNA used around 500 ng total RNA together with a constant-region primer. Three rounds of nested multiplex PCR with slightly modified ARM-PCR produced TCR beta libraries. Researchers ran the first two PCR rounds for about 11 cycles each with TRBV1-TRBV30 forward primers and a C-beta reverse primer. TCRdb processed the multiplex PCR reads anew with MiXCR; each CDR3 protein has one entry. This table holds about 310,000 distinct CDR3 sequences, roughly three fifths found once. This chain connects TRBV29-1 to TRBJ2-7; D is possibly TRBD1 (5 bases). Sample: peripheral blood. The sequence was collected from a woman younger than 45 with primary liver carcinoma and hepatitis B virus infection. CDR3 protein: CGVQQDPRGEQYF. The CDR3 DNA reads TGCGGCGTTCAACAGGACCCTAGAGGCGAGCAGTACTTC.